This T cell receptor beta chain was recovered during a study of beta chain features in type 1 diabetes. In this sample, this clone turned up many times. The target antigen is unknown. The study's findings and limits: Researchers cautioned that cDNA sequencing could over-represent cells with high TCR expression.

The CDR3 length is 15 residues. Deletions cut 5 bases from V and 1 base from J, with 14 bases between. Germline loops: CDR1 SGHTA, CDR2 FQGNSA. Since all of the isolated RNA was reverse transcribed, expressed TCRB transcripts were what got sequenced. Data came from immunoSEQ multiplex PCR; TCRdb stores just in-frame clones and leaves some out. The data contain about 290,000 clones, 7% to 9% of them singletons. The chain has TRBV7-2 and TRBJ2-5; D could derive from TRBD1 or TRBD2 (5 bases each). Material: central memory CD4+ T cells from blood. This sequence originates from a woman aged 18-29 years in good health. CDR3 amino acids: CASSGPWGTQETQYF. The CDR3 DNA follows: TGTGCCAGCAGCGGACCTTGGGGGACCCAAGAGACCCAGTACTTC.